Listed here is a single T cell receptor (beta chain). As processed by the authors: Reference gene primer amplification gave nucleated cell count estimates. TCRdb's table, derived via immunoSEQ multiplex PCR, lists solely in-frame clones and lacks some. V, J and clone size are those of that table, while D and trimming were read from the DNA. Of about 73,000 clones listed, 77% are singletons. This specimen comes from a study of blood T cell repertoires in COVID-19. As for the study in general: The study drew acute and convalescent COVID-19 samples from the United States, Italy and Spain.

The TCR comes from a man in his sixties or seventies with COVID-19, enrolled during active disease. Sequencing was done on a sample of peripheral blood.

Here the CDR3 DNA reads TGTGCCAGTAGTATAGTTAGCGGGGCCCAGCATTTT. Amino acids: CASSIVSGAQHF. The genes are TRBV19 and TRBJ1-5; D not certain. Germline CDR1 LNHDA, CDR2 SQIVND (reference sequence). This CDR3 has 12 amino acids. V was clipped by 1 base and J by 11 bases, with 9 bases between them.